These T cell receptor beta chains were read from a single sample in a study of beta chain features in type 1 diabetes. This table comes from immunoSEQ multiplex PCR, and its TCRdb copy is limited to in-frame clones, with some not included. The sample holds roughly 400,000 clones, approximately 15% seen once. The sample taken for sequencing was naive CD4+ T cells from blood. These receptors all come from a woman aged 18-29 years in good health. CDR3s include the opening cysteine and the closing phenylalanine or tryptophan. A D gene is named only where the DNA matches it firmly. Clone size is not always given. Where it is, it says once, few, many or a class for expanded clones.

D gene | clone size | J gene | V gene | CDR3 length | CDR3 DNA | CDR3 protein
TRBD2 | few | TRBJ2-3 | TRBV18 | 16 | TGTGCCAGCTCACCACGGGCTAGCGGAAGCACAGATACGCAGTATTTT | CASSPRASGSTDTQYF
TRBD2 | NA | TRBJ2-1 | TRBV27 | 15 | TGTGCCAGCAGTTTATTTCGGACTAGCGGGAGTCATCAGTTCTTC | CASSLFRTSGSHQFF
NA | few | TRBJ2-1 | TRBV9 | 11 | TGTGCCAGCACACACTACAATGAGCAGTTCTTC | CASTHYNEQFF
TRBD2 | NA | TRBJ2-5 | TRBV7-2 | 15 | TGTGCCAGCAGCTTAGTTAGCGGGAGGATTGAGACCCAGTACTTC | CASSLVSGRIETQYF
NA | few | TRBJ1-1 | TRBV5-1 | 13 | TGCGCCAGCAATTTACAGGGGAACACTGAAGCTTTCTTT | CASNLQGNTEAFF
NA | NA | TRBJ1-1 | TRBV1 | 13 | TGCACCAGCAGCCACCAACATGGTACTGAAGCTTTCTTT | CTSSHQHGTEAFF
TRBD2 | NA | TRBJ2-7 | TRBV5-1 | 14 | TGCGCCAGCAGGGACCCTAGCGGGATCTACGAGCAGTACTTC | CASRDPSGIYEQYF
TRBD1 | NA | TRBJ2-1 | TRBV4-3 | 14 | TGCGCCAGCAGCCAACAAAGGGGGCTAAATGAGCAGTTCTTC | CASSQQRGLNEQFF
TRBD2 | NA | TRBJ2-7 | TRBV7-2 | 18 | TGTGCCAGCAGCTCAGAGACTAGCGGGAGTATTGGGTCCTACGAGCAGTACTTC | CASSSETSGSIGSYEQYF
NA | NA | TRBJ2-2 | TRBV6-5 | 13 | TGTGCCAGCTCTCCAACGAGGGCCGGGGAGCTGTTTTTT | CASSPTRAGELFF
TRBD2 | NA | TRBJ2-5 | TRBV7-2 | 15 | TGTGCCAGCTGCTTCCAGGGACTAGGTGAAGAGACCCAGTACTTC | CASCFQGLGEETQYF
NA | few | TRBJ2-7 | TRBV4-2 | 16 | TGTGCCAGCAGCCAAGCCACAGGGCAAGGGATCTACGAGCAGTACTTC | CASSQATGQGIYEQYF
TRBD2 | few | TRBJ2-1 | TRBV27 | 15 | TGTGCCAGCAGTCTGACTAGCGGGAGGTACAATGAGCAGTTCTTC | CASSLTSGRYNEQFF
TRBD2 | NA | TRBJ2-7 | TRBV4-2 | 15 | TGTGCCAGCAGCTTAAAAGGGACTAGCTCTAACGAGCAGTACTTC | CASSLKGTSSNEQYF
TRBD2 | NA | TRBJ2-7 | TRBV5-4 | 16 | TGTGCCAGCAGCTCGGGACTAGCGGGAGGGAGGTACGAGCAGTACTTC | CASSSGLAGGRYEQYF
NA | few | TRBJ2-5 | TRBV6-5 | 13 | TGTGCCAGCAGACCCCCGGTCAAAGAGACCCAGTACTTC | CASRPPVKETQYF
TRBD1 | few | TRBJ2-1 | TRBV30 | 16 | TGTGCCTGGAGTTTACCAGACAGGGGATGGGTGGATGAGCAGTTCTTC | CAWSLPDRGWVDEQFF
NA | few | TRBJ1-5 | TRBV2 | 16 | TGTGCCAGCAGTGCCCAGGGGCAGGGAAGCAATCAGCCCCAGCATTTT | CASSAQGQGSNQPQHF
NA | NA | TRBJ1-5 | TRBV19 | 13 | TGTGCCAGTAGTATGGGGCAGGAGCAGCCCCAGCATTTT | CASSMGQEQPQHF
NA | NA | TRBJ2-1 | TRBV4-3 | 15 | TGCGCCAGCAGCCAAGTTCAGGCTCGTTACAATGAGCAGTTCTTC | CASSQVQARYNEQFF
NA | NA | TRBJ2-6 | TRBV5-1 | 15 | TGCGCCAGCAGCCCCACGGGGTCTGGGGCCAACGTCCTGACTTTC | CASSPTGSGANVLTF
TRBD1 | NA | TRBJ2-3 | TRBV7-9 | 17 | TGTGCCAGCAGCCCAGGCGGTTGGGCAGGGGGAACAGATACGCAGTATTTT | CASSPGGWAGGTDTQYF
NA | NA | TRBJ1-2 | TRBV6-5 | 15 | TGTGCCAGCAGTTACTCCCGGACAGTTAACCCTGGCTACACCTTC | CASSYSRTVNPGYTF
NA | NA | TRBJ1-4 | TRBV11-2 | 14 | TGTGCCAGCAGCTTACGGGTCCCAGGGGAAAAACTGTTTTTT | CASSLRVPGEKLFF
TRBD1 | NA | TRBJ1-2 | TRBV28 | 14 | TGTGCCAGCAGTTCGACAGGGGGAGGCTATGGCTACACCTTC | CASSSTGGGYGYTF
TRBD1 | NA | TRBJ2-7 | TRBV2 | 15 | TGTGCCAGCAGCCCCGGGACAGGGAGCTCCTACGAGCAGTACTTC | CASSPGTGSSYEQYF
TRBD2 | NA | TRBJ2-1 | TRBV11-2 | 15 | TGTGCCAGCAGCTTAGATGGGAGGGGATGGGATGAGCAGTTCTTC | CASSLDGRGWDEQFF
NA | NA | TRBJ2-5 | TRBV2 | 12 | TGTGCCCTCGAAGGGGACCAAGAGACCCAGTACTTC | CALEGDQETQYF
NA | few | TRBJ2-7 | TRBV7-9 | 13 | TGTGCCAGCAGTTCCCCCCCAGTGGCCGAGCAGTACTTC | CASSSPPVAEQYF
NA | few | TRBJ2-7 | TRBV29-1 | 14 | TGCAGCGTTGAAGCTAACAGGGCGGGCTACGAGCAGTACTTC | CSVEANRAGYEQYF
NA | NA | TRBJ2-1 | TRBV25-1 | 14 | TGTGCCAGCAGTGATCTAGCGAGTAGGGATGAGCAGTTCTTC | CASSDLASRDEQFF
NA | NA | TRBJ2-7 | TRBV30 | 11 | TGTGCCTGGAGTGTAACGGACGAGCAGTACTTC | CAWSVTDEQYF
TRBD1 | NA | TRBJ2-1 | TRBV25-1 | 17 | TGTGCCAGCAGTGGAACGACAGGGGGGAGCTCCTACAATGAGCAGTTCTTC | CASSGTTGGSSYNEQFF
TRBD1 | few | TRBJ2-1 | TRBV29-1 | 14 | TGCAGCGTTGACCGGACAGGGGGGTGGAATGAGCAGTTCTTC | CSVDRTGGWNEQFF
NA | few | TRBJ1-2 | TRBV15 | 17 | TGTGCCACCAGCACCGGTCGGGGACATCCCCTTGGCTATGGCTACACCTTC | CATSTGRGHPLGYGYTF
TRBD1 | NA | TRBJ1-2 | TRBV30 | 13 | TGTGCCTGGACCCAGGGACAGGGAAATGGCTACACCTTC | CAWTQGQGNGYTF
NA | NA | TRBJ1-1 | TRBV5-1 | 13 | TGCGCCAGCAGCTTTATCGGTCCCACTGAAGCTTTCTTT | CASSFIGPTEAFF
TRBD1 | few | TRBJ1-4 | TRBV2 | 15 | TGTGCCAGCAGTGAGACGGGACAGAAGATAGAAAAACTGTTTTTT | CASSETGQKIEKLFF
NA | few | TRBJ1-2 | TRBV29-1 | 12 | TGCAGCGTTGAAATCCCCCCGCGGGGCTACACCTTC | CSVEIPPRGYTF
NA | NA | TRBJ2-2 | TRBV28 | 10 | TGTGCCAGCAGTGACATCGAGCTGTTTTTT | CASSDIELFF
NA | few | TRBJ2-7 | TRBV19 | 13 | TGTGCCAGTAGGAGCGCCGACTTGTTCGAGCAGTACTTC | CASRSADLFEQYF
TRBD2 | few | TRBJ2-3 | TRBV6-1 | 12 | TGTGCCAGCAGCCCGGAGCGGGAGACGCAGTATTTT | CASSPERETQYF
TRBD2 | few | TRBJ2-7 | TRBV6-6 | 16 | TGTGCCAGCAGTTACTCGTACGCGGGAGAGGCCTACGAGCAGTACTTC | CASSYSYAGEAYEQYF
TRBD2 | NA | TRBJ2-1 | TRBV5-1 | 12 | TGCGCCAGCAGCGGGTCTAGCGGAGAGCAGTTCTTC | CASSGSSGEQFF
NA | NA | TRBJ2-7 | TRBV28 | 12 | TGTGCCAGCAGTTCTAACCGATTACAGCAGTACTTC | CASSSNRLQQYF